The T cell receptor beta chain under discussion was sequenced for a study of CD8 T cells in ankylosing spondylitis. This CDR3 is built from 13 residues. With 6 bases clipped from V and 4 bases from J, the junction kept 4 bases outside the gene matches. Study-level findings and limits: A TCR beta motif of several highly homologous variants seemed to mark ankylosing spondylitis blood. Disease-associated clones were CD8+ and fairly uncommon in peripheral blood.

This clonotype was picked up many times. Its target is unknown. Molecular-barcoded quantitative 5'-RACE produced these TCR beta libraries. In TCRdb, the 5' RACE reads were re-called with MiXCR into one record per CDR3 protein. Of under 450,000 distinct CDR3 sequences listed, over 15% are singletons. The TCR sequence derives from a male donor with ankylosing spondylitis. The specimen was blood, either unsorted or a sorted T cell fraction (not recorded which). The chain employs TRBV12-3 or TRBV12-4 and TRBJ1-1, with 8 nucleotides matching TRBD1. The CDR3 coding sequence is TGTGCCAGCAGGACCACAGGGGGCACTGAAGCTTTCTTT. Encoded protein: CASRTTGGTEAFF.